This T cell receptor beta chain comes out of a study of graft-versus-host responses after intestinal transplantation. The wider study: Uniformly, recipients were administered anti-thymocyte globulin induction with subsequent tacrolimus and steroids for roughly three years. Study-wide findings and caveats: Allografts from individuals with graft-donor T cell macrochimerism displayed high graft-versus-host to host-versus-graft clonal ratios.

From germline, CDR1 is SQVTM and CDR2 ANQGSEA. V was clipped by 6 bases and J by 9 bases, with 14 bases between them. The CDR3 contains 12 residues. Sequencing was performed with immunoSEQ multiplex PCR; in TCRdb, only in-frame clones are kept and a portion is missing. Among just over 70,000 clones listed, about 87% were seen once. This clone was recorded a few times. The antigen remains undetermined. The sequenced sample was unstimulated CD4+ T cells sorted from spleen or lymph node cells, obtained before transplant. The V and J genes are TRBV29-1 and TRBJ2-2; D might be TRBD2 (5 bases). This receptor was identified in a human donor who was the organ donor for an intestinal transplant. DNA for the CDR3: TGCAGCGTGGAGGTGGAGCAAAGGGAGCTGTTTTTT. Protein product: CSVEVEQRELFF.